The entry below gives a single TCR beta chain sequence along with its context. Its antigen is not identified. This sample is part of a study of cytomegalovirus exposure and HLA in healthy donors. Study-wide results and caveats: A later analysis associated 15,000 to 20,000 TCR beta sequences with HLA alleles at a 0.05 false discovery rate. CMV serostatus was the sole immune exposure information available.

With 60 Vbeta and 13 Jbeta primers, the PCR was carried out. Only in-frame clones appear in the TCRdb table, and some are missing; sequencing was by immunoSEQ multiplex PCR. Of roughly 130,000 clones detected, 79% appear once; the ten largest clones hold 1.5% to 2.5%. The CDR3 runs to 19 residues. Looked up from germline, CDR1 is MDHEN and CDR2 is SYDVKM. V lost 3 bases and J lost 2; bases outside the gene matches: 14. This sequence originates from a man younger than 30 in good health and CMV-seronegative. The source material was PBMCs. V gene TRBV28 combines with J gene TRBJ2-7; 12 bases are a match to TRBD2. This CDR3 is CASSFPTSGSQRRTYEQYF. DNA for the CDR3: TGTGCCAGCAGTTTCCCGACTAGCGGGAGTCAAAGACGAACCTACGAGCAGTACTTC.